The entry below gives a single T cell receptor beta chain sequence along with its context. Sequencing was performed with immunoSEQ multiplex PCR; in TCRdb, only in-frame clones are kept and a portion is missing. The sample lists a few hundred thousand clones; 75% to 95% were seen once. The data are from a study of control samples from healthy donors and cancer patients. Trimming took off 7 bases at V and 3 bases at J, with 15 bases between the two ends. The germline V gene encodes CDR1 MDHEN and CDR2 SYDVKM. The CDR3 is 14 amino acids. The chain recombines TRBV28 with TRBJ1-2; D is unresolved. The receptor's source is a middle-aged man with head and neck cancer. The sample taken for sequencing was PBMCs. DNA for the CDR3: TGTGCCAGCACCCCGGGATCCCAGTACTATGGCTACACCTTC. Residues: CASTPGSQYYGYTF.